The source of this T cell receptor (beta chain) is a study of pediatric ulcerative colitis. Notes on the study in general: Clonal expansions reduced rectal repertoire diversity in acute severe colitis. All ulcerative colitis patients, but no controls, carried a couple of rectal clonotypes. Blood-rectal clonal overlap within each person was significantly higher in ulcerative colitis patients than controls.

The table came from immunoSEQ multiplex PCR; TCRdb's copy has only in-frame clones and leaves some out. This table holds roughly 45,000 clones, around 78% found once. Comments on this clone: What it binds is unknown.

CDR1 and CDR2 from the germline V gene are SGHVS and FNYEAQ. V lost 1 base and J lost 4, with 23 bases in between. The length of the CDR3 is 19 residues. Rectal tissue came from one to two pinch biopsies taken at colonoscopy. This chain connects TRBV7-6 to TRBJ1-5; D perhaps matches TRBD1 (6 bases). The sample taken for sequencing was gut tissue. The TCR comes from a girl between 10 and 17 years old with moderate ulcerative colitis. The CDR3 spells CASSLDPPWGGPHNQPQHF. CDR3 DNA: TGTGCCAGCAGCTTAGACCCACCCTGGGGGGGGCCACATAATCAGCCCCAGCATTTT.